This TCR beta chain was captured in a study of T cell responses to AZD1222 COVID-19 vaccine. Across the study: Second doses were pooled across both intervals (about 4 or about 12 weeks).

A note on this clone: What it binds is unknown.

Study-wide points: With two AZD1222 doses given, Spike-specific TCR breadth and depth both rose. The repertoires were collected only after the peak T cell response.

Measured with immunoSEQ multiplex PCR; TCRdb has only the in-frame clones, and not every one. Of about 100,000 clones detected, 85% to 90% appear once; the ten largest clones hold approximately 5.1%. The CDR3 is 14 residues long. V was trimmed by 4 bases and J by 6 bases, leaving 11 bases between them. Germline V gene sequence: CDR1 KGHDR, CDR2 SFDVKD. This TCR came from an adult in good health. This specimen consisted of peripheral blood, obtained on day 0 of AZD1222 vaccination. V usage is TRBV24-1 and J usage is TRBJ2-2, with a possible D match to TRBD2 (5 bases). The CDR3 protein is CATSDSRAPGELFF. The CDR3 nucleotides read TGTGCCACCAGTGACTCGAGGGCCCCCGGGGAGCTGTTTTTT.